Below, one T cell receptor beta chain is given with its context. The V and J ends lost 2 bases and 7 bases respectively, with 8 bases between them. This CDR3 comprises 13 residues. Germline CDR1 reads MNHNS; CDR2 reads SASEGT. Primers included in the PCR were 60 Vbeta and 13 Jbeta primers. TCRdb's table, derived via immunoSEQ multiplex PCR, lists solely in-frame clones and lacks some. Altogether approximately 170,000 clones are present, 62% being singletons, with the ten largest covering 2.5% to 3%. This entry comes from a study of cytomegalovirus exposure and HLA in healthy donors. The receptor's source is a man in his forties or fifties in good health and CMV-seronegative. The chain has TRBV6-1 and TRBJ1-4; D remains ambiguous. The sequenced sample consisted of PBMCs. The CDR3, as DNA: TGTGCCAGCAGTGAAAATGTGGCTGAAAAACTGTTTTTT. Its translation is CASSENVAEKLFF.